Presented here are 8 T cell receptor beta chains from one specimen sequenced in a study of T cells in Graves' hyperthyroidism and ophthalmopathy. Amplification yielded TCR beta CDR3 regions, with RNA transcripts as the source. A set of HTBI primers served as the primers for a first-round RT-PCR of the TCR CDR3. TCRdb recomputed calls from the multiplex PCR reads with MiXCR, one row per CDR3 protein. The sample records hundreds of thousands of distinct CDR3 sequences, around 42% being singletons. The sample taken for sequencing was peripheral blood or thyroid tissue (not recorded which). These receptors originate from a woman aged 18-35 years with Graves' hyperthyroidism.

This clonotype was recorded many times. The chain joins TRBV7-9 to TRBJ1-1, with D uncertain. The CDR3 runs to 11 residues. The V and J ends lost 5 bases and 7 bases respectively, with 8 bases between them. Per germline, CDR1 SEHNR and CDR2 FQNEAQ (reference sequence). Here the CDR3 reads CASSPAVEAFF. CDR3 coding DNA: TGTGCCAGCAGCCCTGCGGTTGAAGCTTTCTTT.

This clonotype showed up many times. V is TRBV7-9 and J is TRBJ2-7, with D uncertain. The CDR3 length is 13 residues. V lost 5 bases to trimming and J lost 3 bases, with 11 bases between them. The germline V gene encodes CDR1 SEHNR and CDR2 FQNEAQ (reference sequence). DNA for the CDR3: TGTGCCAGCAGCCAGAGACCGAACTACGAGCAGTACTTC. This codes for CASSQRPNYEQYF.

V is TRBV7-2 and J is TRBJ2-7; 13 bases are shared with TRBD2. Germline V gives CDR1 SGHTA, CDR2 FQGNSA. CDR3 size: 17 residues. The V segment lost 0 bases and the J segment 4 bases; nucleotides outside the gene matches: 6. CDR3 loop: CASSLALGLAGEYEQYF. The CDR3 nucleotides read TGTGCCAGCAGCTTAGCCCTAGGACTAGCGGGAGAGTACGAGCAGTACTTC.

The CDR3 DNA reads as TGTGCCAGCACTAAGGACACCGTTATGAATTATGGCTACACCTTC. Its protein is CASTKDTVMNYGYTF. The V call is TRBV11-1, the J call TRBJ1-2; D is possibly TRBD1 (5 bases). The CDR3 extends over 15 amino acids. V lost 7 bases to trimming and J lost 5 bases, with 20 bases between them. In germline, CDR1 is SGHAT, CDR2 FQDESV (reference sequence). The full variable domain, rest sourced from reference TRBV11-1 and TRBJ1-2, is EAEVAQSPRYKITEKSQAVAFWCDPISGHATLYWYRQILGQGPELLVQFQDESVVDDSQLPKDRFSAERLKGVDSTLKIQPAELGDSAMYLCASTKDTVMNYGYTFGSGTRLTVV.

This clonotype came up many times. The genes are TRBV20-1 and TRBJ1-1; no clear D gene. The CDR3 has 11 residues. Deletions cut 6 bases from V and 5 bases from J, with 10 bases between. Germline V gene sequence: CDR1 DFQATT, CDR2 SNEGSKA (reference sequence). The CDR3 DNA reads TGCAGTGCCAGTGAAGGGACTGAAGCTTTCTTT. Protein: CSASEGTEAFF.

The chain joins TRBV4-1 to TRBJ2-7; 7 nucleotides line up with TRBD2. There are 14 residues in the CDR3. J gave up 5 bases and V 1 base, and 5 bases lay outside the gene matches. Germline loops: CDR1 MGHRA, CDR2 YSYEKL. The CDR3 protein is CASSQVLAVDEQYF. The CDR3 nucleotides read TGCGCCAGCAGCCAAGTTCTAGCGGTTGACGAGCAGTACTTC.

In nucleotides, the CDR3 is TGTGCCAGCAGACTCGGGACTAGCGGCAGCTCCTACGAGCAGTACTTC. Amino acids: CASRLGTSGSSYEQYF. The V and J genes are TRBV9 and TRBJ2-7, with 11 positions matching TRBD2. The CDR3 sequence is 16 residues long. V was clipped by 5 bases and J by 0 bases; unmatched bases: 7. CDR1 is SGDLS and CDR2 is YYNGEE in the germline V gene.

This chain connects TRBV2 to TRBJ1-6, with a possible D match to TRBD1 (5 bases). Germline CDR1 SNHLY, CDR2 FYNNEI. Trimming removed 4 bases at V and 10 bases at J, with 11 bases between. The CDR3 sequence is 13 residues long. CDR3 loop: CASSARGESPLHF. The CDR3 bases are TGTGCCAGCAGTGCTAGGGGAGAGTCACCCCTCCACTTT.